These 12 T cell receptor beta chains came from one sample sequenced in a study of blood T cell repertoires in COVID-19. Assay used: immunoSEQ multiplex PCR; TCRdb lists only in-frame clones, some missing. Of approximately 110,000 clones in the sample, about 86% are singletons; the top ten hold about 0.9%. Sequencing used peripheral blood. The receptors shown here come from a woman between 50 and 59 years old with active or convalescent COVID-19.

V is TRBV7-9 and J is TRBJ2-7; a possible D gene is TRBD1 (6 bases). CDR3 length: 15 residues. CDR1 and CDR2 from the germline V gene are SEHNR and FQNEAQ (reference sequence). Trimming removed 0 bases at V and 1 base at J, with 10 bases between. DNA of the CDR3: TGTGCCAGCAGCTTAGCGGGGGCTTTTTCCTACGAGCAGTACTTC. Translation: CASSLAGAFSYEQYF.

The chain uses TRBV29-1 and TRBJ2-2; 7 bases match TRBD1. J was trimmed by 7 bases and V by 7 bases; bases with no gene match: 9. This CDR3 region has 13 residues. Germline lookup yields CDR1 SQVTM and CDR2 ANQGSEA. Written as DNA, the CDR3 is TGCAGCGCATCGACAGGGTCCAGCGGGGAGCTGTTTTTT. Translated, it gives CSASTGSSGELFF.

The chain joins TRBV27 to TRBJ1-4; D gene uncertain. The germline V and J ends were trimmed by 7 bases and 5 bases, with 17 bases remaining between them. Germline assignment: CDR1 MNHEY and CDR2 SMNVEV (reference sequence). This CDR3 has 15 residues. The CDR3 nucleotides read TGTGCCAGCAAAATTGGAGGGATTAGGAATGAAAAACTGTTTTTT. Translated, it gives CASKIGGIRNEKLFF.

This chain links TRBV29-1 with TRBJ2-5, with a possible D match to TRBD1 (5 bases). The V end lost 2 bases, the J end lost 2 bases, and 15 bases lay between the germline ends. The CDR3 totals 15 residues. The germline CDR1 and CDR2 sequences are SQVTM and ANQGSEA. CDR3 sequence (DNA): TGCAGCGTTGAAAGGGGTAGCCTCCTGCAAGAGACCCAGTACTTC. As protein: CSVERGSLLQETQYF. Together with reference TRBV29-1 and TRBJ2-5, the CDR3 gives the full variable domain: SAVISQKPSRDICQRGTSLTIQCQVDSQVTMMFWYRQQPGQSLTLIATANQGSEATYESGFVIDKFPISRPNLTFSTLTVSNMSPEDSSIYLCSVERGSLLQETQYFGPGTRLLVL.

The chain combines TRBV24-1 with TRBJ2-1, with 11 bases fitting TRBD2. The CDR3 runs 19 residues. Germline CDR1 reads KGHDR; CDR2 reads SFDVKD. The V gene end was trimmed by 1 base and the J gene end by 2 bases; junction bases not matched to a gene: 9. CDR3 sequence reads: CATSDFAGTSGPPYNEQFF. CDR3 DNA sequence: TGTGCCACCAGTGATTTTGCCGGGACTAGCGGTCCCCCCTACAATGAGCAGTTCTTC.

The chain uses TRBV20-1 and TRBJ2-1, with D maybe TRBD1 (5 bases). CDR1 and CDR2 (germline): DFQATT, SNEGSKA (reference sequence). This CDR3 is built from 15 residues. V dropped 3 bases and J dropped 6 bases, with 18 bases sitting between them. The CDR3 region is CSASGHTALSNEQFF. The CDR3 DNA reads TGCAGTGCTAGTGGACACACTGCGTTGAGCAATGAGCAGTTCTTC.

The rearrangement uses TRBV10-3 and TRBJ2-1; the match to TRBD2 covers 12 bases. The CDR3 runs to 13 residues. In germline, CDR1 is ENHRY, CDR2 SYGVKD. The ends lost 10 bases at V and 5 bases at J; junction bases unmatched: 3. CDR3 protein: CATGLAGNNEQFF. The CDR3 bases are TGTGCCACAGGACTAGCGGGAAACAATGAGCAGTTCTTC.

V and J are TRBV29-1 and TRBJ2-1, with a tentative D call TRBD2 (5 bases). With 6 bases removed from V and 0 bases from J, the gap between germline ends came to 15 bases. CDR3 length equals 15 residues. Per the germline V gene, CDR1 is SQVTM and CDR2 is ANQGSEA. CDR3 bases: TGCAGCGTCATCTCACGGGGTAGCTCCTACAATGAGCAGTTCTTC. Translated, it gives CSVISRGSSYNEQFF.

The J gene is TRBJ1-2, the V gene TRBV4-1, with D hard to call. Deletions cut 7 bases from V and 0 bases from J, with 15 bases between. The CDR3 contains 15 residues. The germline CDR1 and CDR2 sequences are MGHRA and YSYEKL. The DNA of the CDR3 is TGCGCCAGCACCCCTGTGGAGGGCTCTAACTATGGCTACACCTTC. Protein sequence: CASTPVEGSNYGYTF.

The genes are TRBV19 and TRBJ2-1, with 7 bases lining up with TRBD1. This CDR3 is 15 amino acids long. V lost 2 bases, J lost 7 bases, and 8 bases stayed unmatched. CDR1 is LNHDA and CDR2 is SQIVND in the germline V gene (reference sequence). This chain's CDR3 is CASSITGTAINEQFF. The DNA of the CDR3 is TGTGCCAGTAGTATAACCGGGACAGCGATTAATGAGCAGTTCTTC.

The chain recombines TRBV28 with TRBJ2-2, with D possibly being TRBD1 (5 bases). V lost 3 bases and J lost 0, with 8 bases in between. This CDR3 spans 15 amino acids. Germline V gene sequence: CDR1 MDHEN, CDR2 SYDVKM. CDR3 amino acids: CASSFLDTNTGELFF. Written as DNA, the CDR3 is TGTGCCAGCAGTTTTCTGGACACGAACACCGGGGAGCTGTTTTTT.

The rearrangement uses TRBV20-1 and TRBJ2-5; D unclear. CDR3 length: 10 residues. Germline V gene lookup returns CDR1 DFQATT and CDR2 SNEGSKA (reference sequence). The ends were cut back, 6 bases at V and 3 bases at J, with 5 bases in the middle. The CDR3 region is CSALEETQYF. The CDR3 DNA reads as TGCAGTGCCCTCGAAGAGACCCAGTACTTC.